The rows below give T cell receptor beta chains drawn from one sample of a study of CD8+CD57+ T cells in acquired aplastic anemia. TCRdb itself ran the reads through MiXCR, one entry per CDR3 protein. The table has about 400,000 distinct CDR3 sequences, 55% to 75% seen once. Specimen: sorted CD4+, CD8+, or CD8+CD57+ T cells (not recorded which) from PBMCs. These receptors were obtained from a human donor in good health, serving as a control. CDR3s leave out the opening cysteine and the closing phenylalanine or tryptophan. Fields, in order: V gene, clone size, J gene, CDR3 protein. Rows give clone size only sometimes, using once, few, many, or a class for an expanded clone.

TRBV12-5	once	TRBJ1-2	ASPSAPENYGYT
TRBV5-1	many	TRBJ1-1	ASRLPDNTEAF
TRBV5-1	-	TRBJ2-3	AVRGLGTDTQY
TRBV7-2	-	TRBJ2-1	ASSLHTTF
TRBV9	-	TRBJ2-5	ATSGDAQSEADTQY
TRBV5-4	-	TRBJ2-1	ASSLVLGPSSYNEQF
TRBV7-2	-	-	ASSFPTGGTEEQF
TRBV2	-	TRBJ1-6	ATRTGNSPLH
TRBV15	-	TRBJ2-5	ASTGGAETQS
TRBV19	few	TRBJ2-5	ASSMFAGAETQY
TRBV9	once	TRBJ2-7	GGYGGGEQY
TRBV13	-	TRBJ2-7	ASYLRDRVFHEQY
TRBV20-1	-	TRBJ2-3	SAASDEQYSQY
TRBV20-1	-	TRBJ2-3	SARVGGDTDTQY
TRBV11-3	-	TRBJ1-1	ASSHSLKGEAF
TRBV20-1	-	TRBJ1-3	SAQQGSGNTIY
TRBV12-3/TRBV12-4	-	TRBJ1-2	ASRGGASYGYT
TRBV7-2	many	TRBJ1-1	ASSPGGAMNTEAF
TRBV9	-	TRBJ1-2	ASSVETGRPSQYT
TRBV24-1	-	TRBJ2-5	ATSGGGQETQY
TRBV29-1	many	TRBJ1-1	SVRGQVNTEAF
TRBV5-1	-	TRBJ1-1	ASSPPGPYDEAF
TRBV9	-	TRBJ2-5	ASNVGWGGAQY
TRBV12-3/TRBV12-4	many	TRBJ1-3	ASSFLQVRTGNTIY
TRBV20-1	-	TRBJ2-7	SASERLALSEQY
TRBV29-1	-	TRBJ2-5	SVEVSLRETQY
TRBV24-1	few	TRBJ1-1	ATGGVGTEAF
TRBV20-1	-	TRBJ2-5	SAPLGAGGWETQY
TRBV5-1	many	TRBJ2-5	ASSFSGTGGEETQY
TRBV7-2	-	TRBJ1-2	ASSLPEPIHGAT
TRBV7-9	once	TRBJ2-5	ASSLGTYQETQF
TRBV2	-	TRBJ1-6	ASSEGGRGYTFGLH
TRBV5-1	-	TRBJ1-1	ASSVPTGITEAF
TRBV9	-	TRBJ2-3	ASSAGKGKHTQY
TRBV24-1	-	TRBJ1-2	AIREPGRNYGCT
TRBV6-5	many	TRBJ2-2	ASSGGGTAGELF
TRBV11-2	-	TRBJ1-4	AMSPEDSSIYLCSVVGFNEKLF
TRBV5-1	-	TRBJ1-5	ASSFAGDRGPQH
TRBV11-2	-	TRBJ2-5	ASSLVGQAGETQY
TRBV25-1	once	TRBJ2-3	ASSPRGEADTQY
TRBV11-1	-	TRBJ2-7	TSSLAGYEQY
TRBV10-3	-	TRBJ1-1	AISEDRGRNTEAF
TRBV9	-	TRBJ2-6	ATKDIGSSDTNVLT
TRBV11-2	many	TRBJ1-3	ASSYSRQGGYGNTIY
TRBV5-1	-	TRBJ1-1	ASSLQDRRTDTEAF
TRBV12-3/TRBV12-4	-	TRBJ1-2	ASSSTGETVNT
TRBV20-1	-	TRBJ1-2	SARPTATYYGYT
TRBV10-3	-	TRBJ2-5	AISLGIPEETQY
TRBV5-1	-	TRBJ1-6	ASSKGPMGEALH
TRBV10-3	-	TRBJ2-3	AISSVGGAGDTQY
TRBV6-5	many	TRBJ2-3	ASSYLDQGGTDTQY
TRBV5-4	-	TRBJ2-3	ASSLTTGYSTDTQY
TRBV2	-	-	ASRNTGMTYNEQF
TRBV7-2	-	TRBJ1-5	ASSSSSGGHPTS
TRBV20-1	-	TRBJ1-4	SARWMATPF